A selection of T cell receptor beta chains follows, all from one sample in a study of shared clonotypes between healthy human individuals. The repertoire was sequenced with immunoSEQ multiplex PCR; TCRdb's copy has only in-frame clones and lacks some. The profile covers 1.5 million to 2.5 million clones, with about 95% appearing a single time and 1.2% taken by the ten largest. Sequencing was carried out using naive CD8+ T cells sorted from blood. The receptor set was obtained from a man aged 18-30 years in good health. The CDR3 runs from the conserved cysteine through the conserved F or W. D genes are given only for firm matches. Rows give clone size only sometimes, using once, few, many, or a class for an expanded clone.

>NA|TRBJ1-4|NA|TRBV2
TGTGCCAGCAGTGAAGATGGTTCAAGGGGGGAAAAACTGTTTTTT
CASSEDGSRGEKLFF
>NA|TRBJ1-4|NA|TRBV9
TGTGCCAGCTCGGACTCAATCACAACTAATGAAAAACTGTTTTTT
CASSDSITTNEKLFF
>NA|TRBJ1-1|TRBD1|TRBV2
TGTGCCAGCAGACCCGAACCGGGACAGGTGAACACTGAAGCTTTCTTT
CASRPEPGQVNTEAFF
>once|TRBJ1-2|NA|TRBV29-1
TGCAGCGTTGTTTCAGGTCCTTACGATGGCTACACCTTC
CSVVSGPYDGYTF
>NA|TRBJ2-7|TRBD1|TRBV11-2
TGTGCCAGCAGCTTGGACAGGTACGAGCAGTACTTC
CASSLDRYEQYF
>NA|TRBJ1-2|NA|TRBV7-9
TGTGCCAGCAGCTTAGCGTACAGGGACGGGGGCTACACCTTC
CASSLAYRDGGYTF
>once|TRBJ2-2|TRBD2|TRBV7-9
TGTGCCAGCAGCTTACCACCGCTAGCGGGTAACGGGGAGCTGTTTTTT
CASSLPPLAGNGELFF
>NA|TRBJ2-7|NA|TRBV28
TGTGCCAGCAGTTTAGTTCAGGGATCTGGGCAGTACTTC
CASSLVQGSGQYF
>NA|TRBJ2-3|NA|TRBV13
TGTGCCAGCGGGGCAGGGAGCACAGATACGCAGTATTTT
CASGAGSTDTQYF
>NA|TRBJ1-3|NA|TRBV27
TGTGCCAGCAGTTTTGGGGGGACTGGAAACACCATATATTTT
CASSFGGTGNTIYF
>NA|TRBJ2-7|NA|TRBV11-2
TGTGCCAGCAGCCCGACAAACTACGAGCAGTACTTC
CASSPTNYEQYF
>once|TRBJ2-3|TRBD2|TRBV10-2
TGCGCCAGCAGTATAACTAGCGGGAGTTCAGATACGCAGTATTTT
CASSITSGSSDTQYF
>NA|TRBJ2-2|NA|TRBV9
TGTGCCAGCAGCGTCAAGTCGGCCGGGGAGCTGTTTTTT
CASSVKSAGELFF
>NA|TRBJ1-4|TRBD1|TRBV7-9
TGTGCCAGCAGCTCGGTGACAGGGGTCGACGAAAAACTGTTTTTT
CASSSVTGVDEKLFF